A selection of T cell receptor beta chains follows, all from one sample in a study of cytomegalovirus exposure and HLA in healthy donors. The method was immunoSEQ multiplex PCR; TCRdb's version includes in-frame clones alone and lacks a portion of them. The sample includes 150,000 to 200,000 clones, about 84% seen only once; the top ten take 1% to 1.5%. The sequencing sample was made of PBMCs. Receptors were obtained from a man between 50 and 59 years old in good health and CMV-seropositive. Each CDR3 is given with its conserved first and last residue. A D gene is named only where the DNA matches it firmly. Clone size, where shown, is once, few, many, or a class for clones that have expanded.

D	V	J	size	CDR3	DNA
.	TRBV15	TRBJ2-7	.	CATSRDRRGLPGEQYF	TGTGCCACCAGCAGAGATCGGCGGGGTCTACCTGGCGAGCAGTACTTC
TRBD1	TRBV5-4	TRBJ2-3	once	CASSVPGTGHINTQYF	TGTGCCAGCAGCGTCCCCGGGACAGGCCATATTAATACGCAGTATTTT
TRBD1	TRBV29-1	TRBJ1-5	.	CSVGTGAQPQHF	TGCAGCGTTGGGACAGGGGCCCAGCCCCAGCATTTT
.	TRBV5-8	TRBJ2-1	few	CASSLEGGPYNEQFF	TGTGCCAGCAGCTTGGAAGGGGGACCCTACAATGAGCAGTTCTTC
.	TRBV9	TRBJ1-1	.	CASSPTGASTEAFF	TGTGCCAGCAGCCCGACAGGAGCCTCCACTGAAGCTTTCTTT
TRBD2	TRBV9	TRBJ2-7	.	CASSLSTSVELYEQYF	TGTGCCAGCAGCCTCTCGACTAGCGTCGAACTCTACGAGCAGTACTTC
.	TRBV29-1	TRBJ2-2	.	CSVGGDLRNTGELFF	TGCAGCGTTGGGGGGGACTTGCGGAACACCGGGGAGCTGTTTTTT
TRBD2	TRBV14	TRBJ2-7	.	CASRLAGGNEQYF	TGTGCCAGCAGATTAGCGGGGGGAAACGAGCAGTACTTC
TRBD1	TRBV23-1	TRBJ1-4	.	CASSHVVSNRTGALATNEKLFF	TGCGCCAGCAGTCATGTTGTTAGTAATCGAACAGGGGCCCTTGCAACTAATGAAAAACTGTTTTTT
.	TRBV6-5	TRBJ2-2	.	CASSGGYAGELFF	TGTGCCAGCAGTGGAGGGTATGCCGGGGAGCTGTTTTTT
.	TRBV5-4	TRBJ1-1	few	CASSFTEVGGAFF	TGTGCCAGCAGCTTTACGGAAGTCGGCGGGGCTTTCTTT
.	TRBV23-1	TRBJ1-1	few	CASSQSQGNTEAFF	TGCGCCAGCAGTCAATCACAGGGGAACACTGAAGCTTTCTTT
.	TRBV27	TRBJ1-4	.	CASSPLDSVGEKLFF	TGTGCCAGCAGTCCCCTGGACAGTGTAGGAGAAAAACTGTTTTTT
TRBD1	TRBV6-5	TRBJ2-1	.	CASSFARQGIDEQFF	TGTGCCAGCAGTTTCGCCAGACAGGGAATCGATGAGCAGTTCTTC
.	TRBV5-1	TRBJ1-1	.	CASSLVPQGVTEAFF	TGCGCCAGCAGCTTGGTTCCACAGGGCGTCACTGAAGCTTTCTTT
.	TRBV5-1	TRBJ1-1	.	CASRLGGEDTEAFF	TGCGCCAGCAGGTTGGGGGGGGAGGACACTGAAGCTTTCTTT
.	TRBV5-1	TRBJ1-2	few	CASSLGPGAGYTF	TGCGCCAGCAGCCTTGGGCCAGGCGCTGGCTACACCTTC
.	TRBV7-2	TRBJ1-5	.	CASSLTGVLNQPQHF	TGTGCCAGCAGCTTAACGGGGGTTCTCAATCAGCCCCAGCATTTT
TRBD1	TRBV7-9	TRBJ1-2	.	CASSSPKRQGSRVSDGYTF	TGTGCCAGCAGCTCTCCGAAGCGACAGGGATCTCGAGTTTCGGATGGCTACACCTTC